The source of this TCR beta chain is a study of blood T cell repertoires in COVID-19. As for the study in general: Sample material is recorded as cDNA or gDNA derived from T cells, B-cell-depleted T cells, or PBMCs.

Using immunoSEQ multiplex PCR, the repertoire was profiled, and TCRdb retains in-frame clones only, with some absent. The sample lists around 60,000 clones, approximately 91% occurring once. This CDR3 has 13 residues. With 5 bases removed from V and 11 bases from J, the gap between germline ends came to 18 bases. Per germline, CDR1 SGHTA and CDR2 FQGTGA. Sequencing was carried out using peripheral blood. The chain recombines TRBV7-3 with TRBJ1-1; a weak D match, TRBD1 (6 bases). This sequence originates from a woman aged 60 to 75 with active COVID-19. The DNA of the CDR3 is TGTGCCAGCAGCAGCCCCACAGGGCGTTCGGCTTTCTTT. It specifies CASSSPTGRSAFF.